This T cell receptor (beta chain) was retrieved from a study of blood T cell repertoires in COVID-19. V was pared by 5 bases and J by 5 bases, with 5 bases of the junction left unmatched. This CDR3 has 13 amino acids. Germline assignment: CDR1 SGHTS and CDR2 YDEGEE. As originally analysed: Nucleated cell number was recorded as an estimate derived from reference gene primer amplification. TCRdb keeps only in-frame clones here, not all; method: immunoSEQ multiplex PCR. The V and J calls and clone size come from that table; D and trimming were worked out from the DNA. The sample contains some 530,000 clones, 75% to 90% of which appear only once.

Specimen: peripheral blood. The clonotype originates from a human donor in a cohort sampled during active COVID-19. V usage is TRBV5-8 and J usage is TRBJ2-5, with 8 bases lining up with TRBD2. The CDR3 region is CASRAPGGETQYF. Written as DNA, the CDR3 is TGTGCCAGCAGGGCCCCGGGGGGGGAGACCCAGTACTTC.